This T cell receptor (beta chain) was observed in a study of cytomegalovirus exposure and HLA in healthy donors. CDR3 length: 14 amino acids. Germline V gene sequence: CDR1 SQVTM, CDR2 ANQGSEA. V gave up 3 bases and J gave up 5 bases, with 16 bases separating them. The PCR was carried out with 60 Vbeta primers and 13 Jbeta primers. TCRdb's copy holds only in-frame clones and misses some; the assay was immunoSEQ multiplex PCR. The sample lists some 200,000 clones; under 70% were seen once. Study results and limitations: Most TCRs appeared rarely, but some public TCRs recurred in many donors. Solely CMV serostatus was available to characterize immune exposure. Later analysis identified a missense DCLRE1C variant that was linked to TCR beta V- and J-gene trimming. Being productive about 90% or about 30% of the time was typical of most TCR beta V segments in an earlier analysis.

This clone was seen only a few times. Its target is not known. Sample: PBMCs. This sequence joins TRBV29-1 and TRBJ1-2; D possibly corresponds to TRBD1 (6 bases). The TCR sequence derives from a middle-aged man in good health and CMV-seropositive. CDR3 DNA: TGCAGCGTTGAGCTGTTGTACAGGGATTATGGCTACACCTTC. Protein: CSVELLYRDYGYTF.